This TCR beta chain derives from a study of T-cell reconstitution after alpha-beta-depleted transplantation in children. TCRbeta library preparation incorporated unique molecular identifiers. TCRdb processed the PCR reads anew with MiXCR; each CDR3 protein has one entry. This sample yields about 1,000,000 distinct CDR3 sequences, of which around 30% are seen a single time; roughly 28% belongs to the top ten. This clonotype turned up a few times. V lost 8 bases, J lost 8 bases, and 16 bases lay in between. This CDR3 region has 12 residues. Per germline, CDR1 SQVTM and CDR2 ANQGSEA. Sequenced material: PBMCs, mostly from graft donor cells, taken 360 days after TCRalphabeta/CD19-depleted stem cell transplant. The sequence was obtained from a boy in the first two years of life who had a stem cell transplant for SCID, so the T cells may come from the graft donor. The V gene is TRBV29-1, the J gene TRBJ2-1; TRBD1 or TRBD2 may be the D gene (5 bases each). DNA for the CDR3: TGCAGCATGGAGGATTTCAGGGATGAGCAGTTCTTC. Protein product: CSMEDFRDEQFF.